The table lists the clone carrying this T cell receptor (beta chain) with a count of one. The data originate from a study of blood T cell repertoires in COVID-19. Looking at the study overall: T cells, B-cell-depleted T cells, or PBMCs supplied cDNA or gDNA.

The CDR3 totals 14 residues. The ends were cut back, 0 bases at V and 7 bases at J, with 10 bases in the middle. Germline assignment: CDR1 MNHEY and CDR2 SVGAGI. Source study methods: Researchers report that nucleated cell counts were estimated from reference gene primer amplification. The table came from immunoSEQ multiplex PCR; TCRdb's copy has only in-frame clones and leaves some out. V, J and clone size were drawn from that table, and D and trimming were deduced from the DNA. The sample records fewer than 150,000 clones, less than 85% being singletons. The sample was peripheral blood. This chain uses TRBV6-5 with TRBJ2-1; TRBD1 might be the D (6 bases). The source is a human donor in a cohort sampled during active COVID-19. The CDR3 protein is CASSYSQQGNEQFF. The DNA for the CDR3 is TGTGCCAGCAGTTACTCGCAACAGGGAAATGAGCAGTTCTTC.